This T cell receptor beta chain was recovered during a study of blood T cell repertoires in COVID-19. In the study overall: From the United States, Italy and Spain came samples of acute and convalescent COVID-19. In each case, the material was cDNA or gDNA derived from T cells, B-cell-depleted T cells, or PBMCs.

The Seattle patients joined while their infection was active and were tracked longitudinally afterward. This clone was counted once. Original analysis: The assay estimated nucleated cells by amplifying reference gene primers. The table came from immunoSEQ multiplex PCR; TCRdb's copy has only in-frame clones and leaves some out. That table gives V, J and clone size, and the DNA gave D and trimming. This table holds over 450,000 clones, about 89% found once. In germline, CDR1 is MNHEY, CDR2 SVGAGI. This CDR3 is built from 15 residues. Trimming took 6 bases from V and 5 from J; bases not matched to a gene: 12.

The rearrangement joins TRBV6-5 to TRBJ1-2, with 7 bases identical to TRBD1. This receptor was obtained from a woman between 50 and 59 years old with COVID-19, enrolled during active disease. What was sequenced was peripheral blood. In DNA, the CDR3 is TGTGCCAGCAGCCAGCGATCTGGGACAGATTATGGCTACACCTTC. Amino acids: CASSQRSGTDYGYTF.